The clone carrying this T cell receptor (beta chain) was detected once. Its antigen is unknown. CDR3 size: 18 residues. V trimming: 4 bases; J trimming: 4 bases; junction bases outside the gene matches: 9. Germline CDR1 is SGHRS and CDR2 is YFSETQ. Data came from immunoSEQ multiplex PCR; TCRdb stores just in-frame clones and leaves some out. The sample consists of 100,000 to 120,000 clones, around 95% of them appearing once. The data stem from a study of cytomegalovirus exposure and HLA in healthy donors. Overall study findings and caveats: The tendency of first-cohort TCR clusters to co-occur in the 120 validation repertoires was the finding of a later analysis. Rarity characterized most TCR sequences, yet some public TCRs appeared in many donors.

The specimen sequenced was PBMCs. The V and J genes are TRBV5-1 and TRBJ2-3; 16 bases agree with TRBD2. This receptor was taken from a woman aged 18-29 years in good health and CMV-seronegative. The CDR3 loop is CASSTGLAGGAIADTQYF. The CDR3 bases are TGCGCCAGCAGCACGGGACTAGCGGGGGGGGCCATCGCAGATACGCAGTATTTT.